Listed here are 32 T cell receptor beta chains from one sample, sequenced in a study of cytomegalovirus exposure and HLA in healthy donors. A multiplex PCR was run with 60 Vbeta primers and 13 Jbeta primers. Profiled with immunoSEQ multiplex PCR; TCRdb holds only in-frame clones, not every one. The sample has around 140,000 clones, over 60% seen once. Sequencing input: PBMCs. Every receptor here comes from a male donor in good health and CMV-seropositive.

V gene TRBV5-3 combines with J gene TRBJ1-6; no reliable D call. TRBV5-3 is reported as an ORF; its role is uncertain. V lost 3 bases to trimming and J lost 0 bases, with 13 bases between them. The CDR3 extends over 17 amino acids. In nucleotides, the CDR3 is TGTGCCAGAAGCTCCTCGGGCGGGAGCTCCTATAATTCACCCCTCCACTTT. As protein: CARSSSGGSSYNSPLHF.

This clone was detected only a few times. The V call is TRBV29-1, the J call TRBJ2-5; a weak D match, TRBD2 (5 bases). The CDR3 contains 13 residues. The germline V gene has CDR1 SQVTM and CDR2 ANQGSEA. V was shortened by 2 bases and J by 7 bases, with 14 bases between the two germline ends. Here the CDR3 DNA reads TGCAGCGTTGAACCCAGTTATCGGGGGACCCAGTACTTC. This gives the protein CSVEPSYRGTQYF.

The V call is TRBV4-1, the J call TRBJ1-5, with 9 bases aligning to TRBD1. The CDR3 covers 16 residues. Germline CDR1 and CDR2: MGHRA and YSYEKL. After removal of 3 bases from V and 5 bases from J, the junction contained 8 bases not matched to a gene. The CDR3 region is CASSQLQGARDQPQHF. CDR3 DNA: TGCGCCAGCAGCCAGTTACAGGGGGCGCGCGATCAGCCCCAGCATTTT.

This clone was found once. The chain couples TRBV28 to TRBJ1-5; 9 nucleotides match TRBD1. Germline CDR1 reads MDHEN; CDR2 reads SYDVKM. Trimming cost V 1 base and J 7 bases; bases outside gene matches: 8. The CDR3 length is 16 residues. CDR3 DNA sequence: TGTGCCAGCAGTTTATTGGGGACAGGGTTGCCCCAGCCCCAGCATTTT. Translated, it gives CASSLLGTGLPQPQHF.

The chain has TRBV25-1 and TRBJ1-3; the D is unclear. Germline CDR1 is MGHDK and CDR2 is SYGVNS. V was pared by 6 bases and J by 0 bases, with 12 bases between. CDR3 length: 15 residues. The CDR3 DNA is TGTGCCAGCAGCCCAGGTTCCAGCTCTGGAAACACCATATATTTT. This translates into CASSPGSSSGNTIYF.

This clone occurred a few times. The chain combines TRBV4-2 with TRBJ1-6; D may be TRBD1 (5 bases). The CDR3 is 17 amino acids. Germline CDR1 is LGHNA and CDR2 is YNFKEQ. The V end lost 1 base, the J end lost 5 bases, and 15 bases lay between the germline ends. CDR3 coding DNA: TGTGCCAGCAGCCAAGCTCGGGGGGGGGAAAATAATTCACCCCTCCACTTT. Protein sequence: CASSQARGGENNSPLHF.

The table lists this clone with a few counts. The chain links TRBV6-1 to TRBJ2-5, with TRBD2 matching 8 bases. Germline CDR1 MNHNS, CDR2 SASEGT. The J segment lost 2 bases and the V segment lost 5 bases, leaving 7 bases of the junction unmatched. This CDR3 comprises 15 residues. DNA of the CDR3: TGTGCCAGCAGTCCCCACGGGGGGGGACAAGAGACCCAGTACTTC. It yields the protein CASSPHGGGQETQYF.

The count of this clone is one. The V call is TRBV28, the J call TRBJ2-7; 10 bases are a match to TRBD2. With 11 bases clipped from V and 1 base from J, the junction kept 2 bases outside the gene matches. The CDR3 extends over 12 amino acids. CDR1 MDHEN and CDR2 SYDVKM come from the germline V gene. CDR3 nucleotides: TGTGCCGTTAGCGGGAGGTCCTACGAGCAGTACTTC. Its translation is CAVSGRSYEQYF.

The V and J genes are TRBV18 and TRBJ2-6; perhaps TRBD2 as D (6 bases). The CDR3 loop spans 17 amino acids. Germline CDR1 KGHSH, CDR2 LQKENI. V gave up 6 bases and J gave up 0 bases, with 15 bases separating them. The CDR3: CASSQPGLRSGANVLTF. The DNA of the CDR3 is TGTGCCAGCTCTCAACCGGGACTCCGCTCTGGGGCCAACGTCCTGACTTTC.

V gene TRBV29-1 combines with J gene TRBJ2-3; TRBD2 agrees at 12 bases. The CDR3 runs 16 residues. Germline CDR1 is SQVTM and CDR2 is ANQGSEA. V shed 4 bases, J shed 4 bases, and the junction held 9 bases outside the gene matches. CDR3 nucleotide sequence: TGCAGCGTTGGGTCCCTAGCGGGAGGGCCTTCAGATACGCAGTATTTT. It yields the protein CSVGSLAGGPSDTQYF.

The CDR3 bases are TGTGCCAGCAGCTCTAGCTCCTACGAGCAGTACTTC. It is translated as CASSSSSYEQYF. The rearrangement joins TRBV11-3 to TRBJ2-7; no definite D call. This CDR3 has 12 residues. Germline V gives CDR1 SGHNT, CDR2 YENEEA. With 4 bases removed from V and 0 bases from J, the gap between germline ends came to 4 bases. Together with reference TRBV11-3 and TRBJ2-7, the CDR3 gives the full variable domain: EAGVVQSPRYKIIEKKQPVAFWCNPISGHNTLYWYLQNLGQGPELLIRYENEEAVDDSQLPKDRFSAERLKGVDSTLKIQPAELGDSAVYLCASSSSSYEQYFGPGTRLTVT.

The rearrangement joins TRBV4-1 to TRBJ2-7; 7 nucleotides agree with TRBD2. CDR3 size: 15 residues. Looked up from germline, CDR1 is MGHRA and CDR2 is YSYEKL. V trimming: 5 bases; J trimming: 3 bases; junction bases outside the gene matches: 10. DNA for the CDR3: TGCGCCAGCAGCGGGGGAATCCGGGGGGACTACGAGCAGTACTTC. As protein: CASSGGIRGDYEQYF.

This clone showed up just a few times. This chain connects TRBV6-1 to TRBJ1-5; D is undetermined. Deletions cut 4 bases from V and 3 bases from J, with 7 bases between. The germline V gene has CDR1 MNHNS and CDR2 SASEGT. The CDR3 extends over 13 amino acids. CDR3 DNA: TGTGCCAGCAGTGGTCCGTTCAATCAGCCCCAGCATTTT. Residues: CASSGPFNQPQHF.

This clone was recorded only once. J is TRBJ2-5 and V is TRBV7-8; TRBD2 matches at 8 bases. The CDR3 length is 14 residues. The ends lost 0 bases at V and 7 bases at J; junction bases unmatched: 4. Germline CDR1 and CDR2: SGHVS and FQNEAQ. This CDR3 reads CASSLARGEMTQYF. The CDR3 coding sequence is TGTGCCAGCAGCTTAGCGCGGGGGGAGATGACCCAGTACTTC.

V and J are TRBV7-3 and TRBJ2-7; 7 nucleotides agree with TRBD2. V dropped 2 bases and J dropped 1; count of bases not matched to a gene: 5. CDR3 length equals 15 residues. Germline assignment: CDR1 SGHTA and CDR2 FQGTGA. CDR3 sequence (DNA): TGTGCCAGCAGCTTACGGGCGGGAGCGTCCTACGAGCAGTACTTC. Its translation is CASSLRAGASYEQYF. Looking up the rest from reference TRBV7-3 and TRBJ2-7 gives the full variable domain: GAGVSQTPSNKVTEKGKYVELRCDPISGHTALYWYRQSLGQGPEFLIYFQGTGAADDSGLPNDRFFAVRPEGSVSTLKIQRTERGDSAVYLCASSLRAGASYEQYFGPGTRLTVT.

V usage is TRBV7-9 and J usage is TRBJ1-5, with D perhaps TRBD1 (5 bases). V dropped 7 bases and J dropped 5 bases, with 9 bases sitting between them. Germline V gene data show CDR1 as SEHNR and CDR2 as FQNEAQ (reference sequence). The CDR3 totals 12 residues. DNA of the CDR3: TGTGCCAGCACCTGGGGGGATCAGCCCCAGCATTTT. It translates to CASTWGDQPQHF.

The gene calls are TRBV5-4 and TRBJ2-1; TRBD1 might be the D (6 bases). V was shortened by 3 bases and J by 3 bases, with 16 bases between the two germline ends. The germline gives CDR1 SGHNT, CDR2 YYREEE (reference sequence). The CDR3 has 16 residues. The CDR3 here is CASSSPQGHNYNEQFF. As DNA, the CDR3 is TGTGCCAGCAGCTCCCCACAGGGACACAACTACAATGAGCAGTTCTTC.

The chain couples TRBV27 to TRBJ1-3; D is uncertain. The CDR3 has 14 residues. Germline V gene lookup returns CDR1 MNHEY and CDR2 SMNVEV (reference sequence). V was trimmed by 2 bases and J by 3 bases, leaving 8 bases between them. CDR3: CASSLLGSGNTIYF. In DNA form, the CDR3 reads TGTGCCAGCAGTTTACTAGGGAGTGGAAACACCATATATTTT.

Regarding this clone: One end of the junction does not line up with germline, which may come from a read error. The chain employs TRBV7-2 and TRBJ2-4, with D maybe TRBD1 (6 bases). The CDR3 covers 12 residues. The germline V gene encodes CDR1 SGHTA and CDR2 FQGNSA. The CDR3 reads CASSSQGNSQYF. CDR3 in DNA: TGTGCCAGCAGCTCGCAGGGGAACAGTCAGTACTTC.

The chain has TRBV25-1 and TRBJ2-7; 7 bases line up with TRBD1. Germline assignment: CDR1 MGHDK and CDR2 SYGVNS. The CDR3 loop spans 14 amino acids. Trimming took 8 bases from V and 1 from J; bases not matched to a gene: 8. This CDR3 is CASSTWDRSYEQYF. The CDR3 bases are TGTGCCAGCTCCACCTGGGACAGATCCTACGAGCAGTACTTC.

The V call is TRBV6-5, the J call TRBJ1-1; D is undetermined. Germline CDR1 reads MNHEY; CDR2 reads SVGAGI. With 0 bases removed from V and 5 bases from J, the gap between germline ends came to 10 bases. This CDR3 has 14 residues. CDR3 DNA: TGTGCCAGCAGTTACTCTGAGGGATTGACTGAAGCTTTCTTT. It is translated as CASSYSEGLTEAFF.

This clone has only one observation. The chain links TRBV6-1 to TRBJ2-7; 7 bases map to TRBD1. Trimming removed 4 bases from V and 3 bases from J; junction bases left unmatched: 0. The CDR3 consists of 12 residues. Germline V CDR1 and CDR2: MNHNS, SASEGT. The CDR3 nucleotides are TGTGCCAGCAGTGGGGACAGCTACGAGCAGTACTTC. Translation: CASSGDSYEQYF.

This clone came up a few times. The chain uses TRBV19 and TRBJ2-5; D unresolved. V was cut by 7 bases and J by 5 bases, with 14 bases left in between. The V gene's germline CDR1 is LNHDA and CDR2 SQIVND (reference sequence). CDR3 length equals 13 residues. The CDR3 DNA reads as TGTGCCAGTACCCTATCGAATGGTGAGACCCAGTACTTC. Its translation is CASTLSNGETQYF.

CDR3 coding DNA: TGTGCCAGCAGTTTGTCTGCGGGAGCTAACTATGGCTACACCTTC. As protein: CASSLSAGANYGYTF. This chain uses TRBV28 with TRBJ1-2; D is uncertain. CDR1 and CDR2 (germline): MDHEN, SYDVKM. The CDR3 length is 15 residues. Trimming took off 3 bases at V and 0 bases at J, with 11 bases between the two ends.

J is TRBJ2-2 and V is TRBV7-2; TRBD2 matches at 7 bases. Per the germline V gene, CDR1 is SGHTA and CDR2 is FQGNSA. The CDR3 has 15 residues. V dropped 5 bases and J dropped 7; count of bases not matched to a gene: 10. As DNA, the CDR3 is TGTGCCAGCAGCCCCACGGGGGGAGGGGTCGGGGAGCTGTTTTTT. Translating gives CASSPTGGGVGELFF.

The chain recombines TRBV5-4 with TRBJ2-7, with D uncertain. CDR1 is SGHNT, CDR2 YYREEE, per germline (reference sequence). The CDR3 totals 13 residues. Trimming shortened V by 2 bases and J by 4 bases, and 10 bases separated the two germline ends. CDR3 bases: TGTGCCAGCAGCTTTAACAGTATTTACGAGCAGTACTTC. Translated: CASSFNSIYEQYF.

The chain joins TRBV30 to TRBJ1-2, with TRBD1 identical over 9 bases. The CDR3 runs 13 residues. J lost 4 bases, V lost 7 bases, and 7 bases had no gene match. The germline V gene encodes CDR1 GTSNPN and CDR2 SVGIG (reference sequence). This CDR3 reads CASQGAQGYGYTF. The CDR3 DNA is TGTGCCTCACAGGGGGCGCAAGGCTATGGCTACACCTTC.

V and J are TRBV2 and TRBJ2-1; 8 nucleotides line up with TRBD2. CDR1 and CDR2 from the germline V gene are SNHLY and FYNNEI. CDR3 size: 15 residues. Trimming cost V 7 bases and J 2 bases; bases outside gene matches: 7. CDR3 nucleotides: TGTGCCAGCAACGGGGTCGGGGGGGCCTACAATGAGCAGTTCTTC. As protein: CASNGVGGAYNEQFF.

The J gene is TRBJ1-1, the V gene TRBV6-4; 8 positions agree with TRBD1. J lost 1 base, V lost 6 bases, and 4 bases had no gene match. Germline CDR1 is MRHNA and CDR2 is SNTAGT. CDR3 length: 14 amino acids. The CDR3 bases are TGTGCCAGCAGGGAGGACAGGGCGAACACTGAAGCTTTCTTT. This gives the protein CASREDRANTEAFF.

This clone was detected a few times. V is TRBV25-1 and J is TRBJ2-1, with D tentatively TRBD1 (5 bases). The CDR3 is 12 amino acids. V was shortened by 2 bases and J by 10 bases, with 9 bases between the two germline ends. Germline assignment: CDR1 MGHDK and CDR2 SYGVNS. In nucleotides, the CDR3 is TGTGCCAGCAGTGAACAGGGAATCGAGCAGTTCTTC. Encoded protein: CASSEQGIEQFF.

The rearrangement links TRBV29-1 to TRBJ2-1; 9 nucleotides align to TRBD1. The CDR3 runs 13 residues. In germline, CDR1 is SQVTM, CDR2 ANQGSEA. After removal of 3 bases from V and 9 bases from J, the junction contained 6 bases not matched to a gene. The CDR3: CSVDGTGSVEQFF. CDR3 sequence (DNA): TGCAGCGTTGACGGGACAGGGTCTGTTGAGCAGTTCTTC.

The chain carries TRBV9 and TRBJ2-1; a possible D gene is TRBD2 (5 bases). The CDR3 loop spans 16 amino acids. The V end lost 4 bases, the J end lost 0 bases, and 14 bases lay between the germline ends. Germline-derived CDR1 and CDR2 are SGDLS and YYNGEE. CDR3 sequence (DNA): TGTGCCAGCAGCCCGACCCGGGAAACCTCCTACAATGAGCAGTTCTTC. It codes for CASSPTRETSYNEQFF.